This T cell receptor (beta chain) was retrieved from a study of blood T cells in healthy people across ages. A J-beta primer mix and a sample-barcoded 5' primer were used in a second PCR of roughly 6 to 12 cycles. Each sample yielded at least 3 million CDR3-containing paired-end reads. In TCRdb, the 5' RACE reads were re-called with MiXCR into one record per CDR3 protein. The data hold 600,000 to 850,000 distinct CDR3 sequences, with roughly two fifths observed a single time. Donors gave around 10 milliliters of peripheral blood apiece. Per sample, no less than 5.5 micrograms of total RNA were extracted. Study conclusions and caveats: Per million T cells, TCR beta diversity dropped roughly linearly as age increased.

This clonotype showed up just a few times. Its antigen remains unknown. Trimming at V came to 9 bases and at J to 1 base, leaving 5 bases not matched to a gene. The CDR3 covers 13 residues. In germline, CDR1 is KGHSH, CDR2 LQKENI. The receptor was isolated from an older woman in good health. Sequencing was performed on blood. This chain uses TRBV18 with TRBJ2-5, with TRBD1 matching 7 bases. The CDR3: CASFNRGQETQYF. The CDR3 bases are TGTGCCAGTTTCAACAGGGGCCAAGAGACCCAGTACTTC.